Listed here are 12 T cell receptor beta chains from one sample, sequenced in a study of cytomegalovirus exposure and HLA in healthy donors. The PCR made use of 60 Vbeta and 13 Jbeta primers. The method was immunoSEQ multiplex PCR; TCRdb's version includes in-frame clones alone and lacks a portion of them. The sample contains some 140,000 clones, 74% of which appear only once. Sequences were obtained from PBMCs. These receptors originate from a man aged 25 to 40 in good health and CMV-seronegative.

The chain employs TRBV5-6 and TRBJ1-5; 7 bases are a match to TRBD1. The V and J ends lost 4 bases and 6 bases, in that order; junction bases with no gene match: 4. The CDR3 loop spans 13 amino acids. Per the germline V gene, CDR1 is SGHDT and CDR2 is YYEEEE. The CDR3: CASSRTGGQPQHF. The CDR3, as DNA: TGTGCCAGCAGCCGGACAGGAGGTCAGCCCCAGCATTTT.

The chain recombines TRBV15 with TRBJ2-7; 10 nucleotides agree with TRBD1. Germline V gene sequence: CDR1 LNHNV, CDR2 YYDKDF (reference sequence). With 5 bases clipped from V and 2 bases from J, the junction kept 9 bases outside the gene matches. The CDR3 loop spans 16 amino acids. DNA for the CDR3: TGTGCCACCAGCCCGGCGGGGACAGGGGTCCCCTACGAGCAGTACTTC. Translated: CATSPAGTGVPYEQYF. Looking up the rest from reference TRBV15 and TRBJ2-7 gives the full variable domain: DAMVIQNPRYQVTQFGKPVTLSCSQTLNHNVMYWYQQKSSQAPKLLFHYYDKDFNNEADTPDNFQSRRPNTSFCFLDIRSPGLGDTAMYLCATSPAGTGVPYEQYFGPGTRLTVT.

This chain connects TRBV5-1 to TRBJ2-2; a possible D gene is TRBD2 (5 bases). CDR1 is SGHRS, CDR2 YFSETQ, per germline. This CDR3 spans 14 amino acids. The V end was cut by 1 base, the J end by 4 bases, with 8 bases between. The CDR3: CASSLTGSTGELFF. The CDR3 DNA is TGCGCCAGCAGCTTGACGGGGAGCACCGGGGAGCTGTTTTTT.

The genes are TRBV28 and TRBJ1-2, with TRBD1 as a possible D gene (5 bases). Trimming removed 3 bases at V and 2 bases at J, with 7 bases between. The germline CDR1 and CDR2 sequences are MDHEN and SYDVKM. The CDR3 loop spans 13 amino acids. The CDR3 spells CASSLGQNYGYTF. CDR3 DNA: TGTGCCAGCAGTTTGGGGCAGAACTATGGCTACACCTTC.

This clone was seen a handful of times. The V call is TRBV7-2, the J call TRBJ2-7, with TRBD2 matching over 9 bases. The CDR3 is 15 residues long. Germline V gene lookup returns CDR1 SGHTA and CDR2 FQGNSA. Trimming removed 3 bases from V and 2 bases from J; junction bases left unmatched: 5. The CDR3 is CASSFQTSGTYEQYF. The CDR3 coding sequence is TGTGCCAGCAGCTTTCAGACTAGCGGCACCTACGAGCAGTACTTC.

Only a few counts were recorded for this clone. The V call is TRBV5-1, the J call TRBJ1-6; 10 positions match TRBD1. The V gene end was trimmed by 0 bases and the J gene end by 9 bases; junction bases not matched to a gene: 3. Germline values: CDR1 SGHRS, CDR2 YFSETQ. The CDR3 is made up of 15 amino acids. The CDR3 sequence: CASSLGGTGVSPLHF. The CDR3 DNA is TGCGCCAGCAGCTTGGGTGGGACAGGGGTTTCACCCCTCCACTTT.

The rearrangement uses TRBV30 and TRBJ1-5, with no clear D. CDR3 length: 13 amino acids. V was pared by 2 bases and J by 3 bases, with 8 bases between. In germline, CDR1 is GTSNPN, CDR2 SVGIG (reference sequence). This CDR3 is CAWSMAINQPQHF. As DNA, the CDR3 is TGTGCCTGGAGTATGGCCATCAATCAGCCCCAGCATTTT.

CDR3 DNA: TGTGCCAGCAATGGGGGAAGTTCGGGGGGACAGGCAGATACGCAGTATTTT. Protein: CASNGGSSGGQADTQYF. The rearrangement uses TRBV2 and TRBJ2-3; TRBD1 might be the D (8 bases). Germline-derived CDR1 and CDR2 are SNHLY and FYNNEI. This CDR3 has 17 amino acids. Deletions cut 7 bases from V and 4 bases from J, with 24 bases between. The full variable domain, completed using reference TRBV2 and TRBJ2-3, is EPEVTQTPSHQVTQMGQEVILRCVPISNHLYFYWYRQILGQKVEFLVSFYNNEISEKSEIFDDQFSVERPDGSNFTLKIRSTKLEDSAMYFCASNGGSSGGQADTQYFGPGTRLTVL.

The chain uses TRBV27 and TRBJ2-3; D is uncertain. CDR1 and CDR2 (germline): MNHEY, SMNVEV (reference sequence). The length of the CDR3 is 15 residues. Deletions cut 2 bases from V and 0 bases from J, with 9 bases between. CDR3 protein: CASSLDSFSTDTQYF. The DNA for the CDR3 is TGTGCCAGCAGTTTAGACTCTTTTAGCACAGATACGCAGTATTTT.

CDR3 DNA: TGTGCCAGCAGCCCTGGGCCAAACCAGCCCTCTGGGGCCAACGTCCTGACTTTC. Translation gives CASSPGPNQPSGANVLTF. V usage is TRBV7-9 and J usage is TRBJ2-6; D unclear. CDR1 and CDR2 (germline): SEHNR, FQNEAQ (reference sequence). The V and J ends lost 5 bases and 0 bases respectively, with 17 bases between them. The CDR3 consists of 18 residues.

The chain carries TRBV4-1 and TRBJ2-2; maybe TRBD1 (5 bases). Trimming took off 0 bases at V and 0 bases at J, with 5 bases between the two ends. The CDR3 has 15 amino acids. Germline values: CDR1 MGHRA, CDR2 YSYEKL. CDR3 sequence reads: CASSQDRANTGELFF. In DNA form, the CDR3 reads TGCGCCAGCAGCCAAGACAGGGCGAACACCGGGGAGCTGTTTTTT.

J is TRBJ2-5 and V is TRBV27, with 7 bases fitting TRBD2. The tail of the sequence fits TRBJ2-7 better, so the J call may be wrong. Germline CDR1 reads MNHEY; CDR2 reads SMNVEV (reference sequence). CDR3 length equals 14 residues. The CDR3 DNA is TGTGCCAGCAGTTATACGGGGGGAACCTACGAGCAGTACTTC. It translates to CASSYTGGTYEQYF.